The following is a T cell receptor (beta chain) sequence with its context. Its antigen is still unknown. Within one base of it there is no much larger clone, and no base qualities were kept. In the paper's terms, the time point label means: blood from clinic visit 5 months post-surgery; TSC patient then seizure free. The surgery cases that showed the highest brain T cell transcript signatures were chosen for TCR beta chain sequencing of brain tissue, and of blood when it was available. Before surgery, the patients had been given at least one anti-epileptic drug. The TCR-sequenced patients were children whose drug-resistant epilepsy was caused by tuberous sclerosis complex, focal cortical dysplasia, Rasmussen encephalitis or hemimegalencephaly. The Monarch genomic DNA purification kit was used to extract bulk genomic DNA from unsorted brain tissue and from whole blood. This sample is part of a study of brain T cells in children with intractable seizures (dated by TCRdb to the early 2020s). Some background on the complete study: As a first screen for immune gene transcripts, resected brain tissue from 50 or so pediatric epilepsy surgery cases was run on a NanoString immunology panel. Among the roughly 12 selected surgery cases, pre-surgery blood was additionally sequenced for eight, leaving four cases with brain tissue only. The paper as a whole reports these results and caveats: Because pre- and post-surgery blood were sequenced to different depths, clones absent from the pre-surgery sample may reflect undersampling. Viral specificity was inferred solely from CDR3 sequence similarity, and the HCMV serostatus of the patients was not known.

The immunoSEQ assay was applied to genomic DNA to generate the TCR beta chain sequences. The study's processing was this. CDR3 sequences that did not begin with the conserved framework cysteine at position 104 were removed manually. Clonality was calculated as one minus the normalized Shannon's Diversity Index, with values ranging from 0 (maximal diversity) to 1 (oligoclonal). Differences in the frequency of the same CDR3 between samples, such as brain versus blood, were assessed with chi-squared comparison-of-proportions tests. Public clonotypes were found by searching immuneACCESS, and the VDJdb browser was used to assess similarity to known antiviral clonotypes. Sourced from immuneACCESS, this table was stored by TCRdb with only in-frame sequences that have V and J called. A share of the clones is absent; for the studies checked, an unresolved V gene accounts for under half, and the remainder has no known explanation. The V and J calls and the clone size are those of that table, but D and trimming were determined from the DNA. For this sample the table gives hundreds of thousands of clones, of which roughly 92% were detected only once. The ten largest make up about 5.8% of the sample.

The CDR3 goes from the cysteine to the phenylalanine over 16 residues. Kept here is only the CDR3 DNA, which spans 48 bases and is read in frame from base 1. The rearranged segments are TRBV21-1 and TRBJ2-1; no DNA check was done on the table's D call, TRBD2. TRBV21-1 is designated a pseudogene. This receptor was obtained from a boy under three years old with tuberous sclerosis and intractable seizures. The specimen comprised peripheral blood, sampled 4 to 5 months after surgery. Here is the DNA: TGTGCCAGCAGCCGAGATCAGGAGAGGGTCTACAATGAGCAGTTCTTC. This translates into CASSRDQERVYNEQFF.